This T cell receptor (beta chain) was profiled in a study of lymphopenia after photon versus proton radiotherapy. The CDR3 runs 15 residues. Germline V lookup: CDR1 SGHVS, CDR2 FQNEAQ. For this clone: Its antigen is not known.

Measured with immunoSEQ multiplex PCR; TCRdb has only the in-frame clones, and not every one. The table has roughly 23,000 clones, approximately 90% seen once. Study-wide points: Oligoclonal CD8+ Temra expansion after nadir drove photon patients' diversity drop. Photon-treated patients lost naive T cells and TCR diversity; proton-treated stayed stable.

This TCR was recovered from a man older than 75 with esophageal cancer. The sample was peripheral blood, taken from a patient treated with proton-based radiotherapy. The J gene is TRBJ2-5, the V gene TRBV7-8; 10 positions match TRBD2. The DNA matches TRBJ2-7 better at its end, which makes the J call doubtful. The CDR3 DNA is TGTGCCAGCAGCTTGGTGACTAGCGGGTCCTACGAGCAGTACTTC. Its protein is CASSLVTSGSYEQYF.